A single sample is the source of the 5 T cell receptor beta chains below, sequenced in a study of blood T cell repertoires in COVID-19. Clones were read by immunoSEQ multiplex PCR, and TCRdb kept only the in-frame ones, dropping some. The table records around 300,000 clones, approximately 91% of them present only once. Material: peripheral blood. Receptors originate from a woman aged 25 to 39 with COVID-19, enrolled during active disease.

J is TRBJ1-1 and V is TRBV6-5, with a weak D call TRBD1 (6 bases). This CDR3 comprises 13 residues. V lost 7 bases, J lost 3 bases, and 12 bases lay in between. Germline CDR1 is MNHEY and CDR2 is SVGAGI. The CDR3 DNA reads TGTGCCAGCATGGGGGGGCCTTACACTGAAGCTTTCTTT. It translates to CASMGGPYTEAFF.

A remark on this clone: At one end, the junction sequence differs from germline, possibly due to a read error. In DNA, the CDR3 is TGTGCCAGCAGTTTATCGACGACAGGTTTCGCCTTC. Protein product: CASSLSTTGFAF. The V and J genes are TRBV12-3 or TRBV12-4 and TRBJ1-2, with a possible D match to TRBD1 (6 bases). There are 12 residues in the CDR3.

This clone is a singleton in its sample. The chain couples TRBV10-1 to TRBJ2-1; 11 nucleotides align to TRBD2. Germline CDR1 WNHNN, CDR2 SYGVQD (reference sequence). V shed 4 bases and J 13 bases; nucleotides not matched to a gene: 3. The length of the CDR3 is 12 residues. The CDR3 DNA sequence: TGCGCCAGCAGTGGAAGACTAGCGGGACAGTTCTTC. Translating it yields CASSGRLAGQFF.

The chain employs TRBV5-1 and TRBJ1-1; D gene ambiguous. Germline CDR1 SGHRS, CDR2 YFSETQ. This CDR3 is built from 15 residues. Between the trimmed V and J ends, which lost 0 bases and 2 bases, there was a span of 11 bases. The CDR3 sequence is CASSLAPADNTEAFF. The CDR3 DNA sequence: TGCGCCAGCAGCTTGGCCCCAGCGGACAACACTGAAGCTTTCTTT.

V and J are TRBV5-4 and TRBJ2-3; 12 nucleotides agree with TRBD2. CDR3 length equals 15 residues. V lost 1 base, J lost 5 bases, and 2 bases stayed unmatched. The germline V gene encodes CDR1 SGHNT and CDR2 YYREEE (reference sequence). The CDR3 sequence is CASSLLAGGGDTQYF. CDR3 DNA sequence: TGTGCCAGCAGCTTGCTAGCGGGAGGGGGAGATACGCAGTATTTT. Variable domain in full (rest from reference TRBV5-4 and TRBJ2-3): ETGVTQSPTHLIKTRGQQVTLRCSSQSGHNTVSWYQQALGQGPQFIFQYYREEENGRGNFPPRFSGLQFPNYSSELNVNALELDDSALYLCASSLLAGGGDTQYFGPGTRLTVL.